Sequencing of this TCR beta chain was carried out in a study of blood T cells in healthy people across ages. Whole-study results and caveats: Since the PBMCs were unsorted, naive and antigen-experienced cells could not be conclusively compared.

A second PCR, run for about 6 to 11 cycles, used a sample-barcoded 5' primer plus a J-beta primer mix. TCRdb itself ran the 5' RACE reads through MiXCR, one entry per CDR3 protein. The sample comprises roughly 2 million distinct CDR3 sequences, roughly 49% of which are singletons, and around 2.1% rests with the top ten. A note on this clonotype: Its antigen is undetermined.

In germline, CDR1 is LNHDA, CDR2 SQIVND (reference sequence). The CDR3 totals 16 residues. The J segment lost 7 bases and the V segment lost 3 bases, leaving 12 bases of the junction unmatched. The chain couples TRBV19 to TRBJ2-7, with TRBD2 matching over 10 bases. The receptor was isolated from a woman aged 35 to 49 in good health. Specimen: blood. CDR3 loop: CASSIPPAGGPGEQYF. The CDR3 nucleotides read TGTGCCAGTAGTATTCCCCCAGCGGGGGGGCCTGGTGAGCAGTACTTC.